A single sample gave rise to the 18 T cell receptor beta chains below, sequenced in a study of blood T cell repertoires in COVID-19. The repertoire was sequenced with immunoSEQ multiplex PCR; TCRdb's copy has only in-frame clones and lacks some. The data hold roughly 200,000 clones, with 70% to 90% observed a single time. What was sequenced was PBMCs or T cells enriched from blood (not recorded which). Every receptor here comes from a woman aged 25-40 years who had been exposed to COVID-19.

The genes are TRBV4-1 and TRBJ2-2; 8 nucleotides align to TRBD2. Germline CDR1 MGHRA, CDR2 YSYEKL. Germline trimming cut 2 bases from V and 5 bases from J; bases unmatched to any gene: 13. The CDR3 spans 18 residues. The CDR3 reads CASSQPITSGFRTGELFF. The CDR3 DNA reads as TGCGCCAGCAGCCAACCGATTACTAGCGGATTTCGGACCGGGGAGCTGTTTTTT.

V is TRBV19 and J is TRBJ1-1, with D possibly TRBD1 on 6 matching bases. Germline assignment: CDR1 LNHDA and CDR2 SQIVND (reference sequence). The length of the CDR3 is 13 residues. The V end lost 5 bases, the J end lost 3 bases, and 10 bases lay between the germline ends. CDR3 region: CASSWGLDTEAFF. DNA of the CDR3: TGTGCCAGTAGTTGGGGGCTTGACACTGAAGCTTTCTTT.

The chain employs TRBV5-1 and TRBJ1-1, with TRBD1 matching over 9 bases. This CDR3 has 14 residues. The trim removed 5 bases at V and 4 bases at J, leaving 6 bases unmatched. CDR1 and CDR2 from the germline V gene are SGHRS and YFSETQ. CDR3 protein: CASRAPDRGTEAFF. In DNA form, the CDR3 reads TGCGCCAGCAGAGCCCCGGACAGGGGCACTGAAGCTTTCTTT.

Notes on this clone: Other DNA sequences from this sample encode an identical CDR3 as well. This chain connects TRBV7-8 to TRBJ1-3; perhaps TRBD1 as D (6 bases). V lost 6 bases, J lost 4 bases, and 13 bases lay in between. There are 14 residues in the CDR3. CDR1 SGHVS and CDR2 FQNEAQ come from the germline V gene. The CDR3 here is CASSPSGAGNTIYF. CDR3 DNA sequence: TGTGCCAGCAGTCCATCAGGGGCCGGAAACACCATATATTTT.

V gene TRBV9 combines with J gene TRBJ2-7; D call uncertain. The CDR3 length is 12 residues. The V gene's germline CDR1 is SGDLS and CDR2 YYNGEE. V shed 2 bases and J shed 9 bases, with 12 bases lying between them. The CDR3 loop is CASSVSSGPQYF. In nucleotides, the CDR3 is TGTGCCAGCAGCGTTAGTTCTGGGCCGCAGTACTTC.

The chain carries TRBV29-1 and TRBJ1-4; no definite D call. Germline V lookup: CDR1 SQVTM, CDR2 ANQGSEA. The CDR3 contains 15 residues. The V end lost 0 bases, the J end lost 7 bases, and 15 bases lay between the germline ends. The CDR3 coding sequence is TGCAGCGTTGAAGATCTTGGTCTTCGGGGTGAAAAACTGTTTTTT. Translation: CSVEDLGLRGEKLFF.

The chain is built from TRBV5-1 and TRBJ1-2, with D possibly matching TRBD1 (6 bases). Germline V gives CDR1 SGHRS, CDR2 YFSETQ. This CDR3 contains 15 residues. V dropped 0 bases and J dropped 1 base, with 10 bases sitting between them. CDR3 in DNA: TGCGCCAGCAGCTTGGGACAGGTGAATAACTATGGCTACACCTTC. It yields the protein CASSLGQVNNYGYTF.

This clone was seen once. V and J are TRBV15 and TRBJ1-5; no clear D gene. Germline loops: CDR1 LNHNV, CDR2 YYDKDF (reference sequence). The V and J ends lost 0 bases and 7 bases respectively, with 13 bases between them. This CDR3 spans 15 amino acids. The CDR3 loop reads CATSRDRGAKQPQHF. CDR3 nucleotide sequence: TGTGCCACCAGCAGAGATAGAGGCGCGAAACAGCCCCAGCATTTT.

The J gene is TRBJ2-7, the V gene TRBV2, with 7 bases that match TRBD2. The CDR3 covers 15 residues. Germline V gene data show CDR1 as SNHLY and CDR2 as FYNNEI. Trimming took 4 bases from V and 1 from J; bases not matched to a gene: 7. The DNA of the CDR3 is TGTGCCAGCAGTGTGGGAGGGGATCGTTCCTACGAGCAGTACTTC. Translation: CASSVGGDRSYEQYF.

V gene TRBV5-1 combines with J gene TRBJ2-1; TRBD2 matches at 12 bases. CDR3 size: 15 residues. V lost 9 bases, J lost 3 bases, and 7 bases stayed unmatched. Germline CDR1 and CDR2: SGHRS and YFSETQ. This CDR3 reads CATRTSGDLYNEQFF. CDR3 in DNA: TGCGCCACAAGGACTAGCGGGGACCTCTACAATGAGCAGTTCTTC.

CDR3 coding DNA: TGTGCCAGCAGTGAAGGACTGATTAATGAAAAACTGTTTTTT. Protein sequence: CASSEGLINEKLFF. The chain has TRBV2 and TRBJ1-4; no clear D gene. Trimming cost V 1 base and J 4 bases, with 7 bases left between them. Germline CDR1 and CDR2: SNHLY and FYNNEI. The CDR3 totals 14 residues.

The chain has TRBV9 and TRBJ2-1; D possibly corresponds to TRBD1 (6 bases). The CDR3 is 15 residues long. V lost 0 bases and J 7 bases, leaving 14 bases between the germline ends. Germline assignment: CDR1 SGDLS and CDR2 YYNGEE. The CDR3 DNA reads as TGTGCCAGCAGCGTAGATCCAGGGGCGGCAAATGAGCAGTTCTTC. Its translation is CASSVDPGAANEQFF.

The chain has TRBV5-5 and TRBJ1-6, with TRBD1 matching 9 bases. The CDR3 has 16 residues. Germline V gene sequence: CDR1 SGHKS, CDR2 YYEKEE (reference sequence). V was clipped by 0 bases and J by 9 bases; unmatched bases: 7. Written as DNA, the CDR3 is TGTGCCAGCAGCTTGGCGGACAGGGGATTTAGTTCACCCCTCCACTTT. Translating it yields CASSLADRGFSSPLHF.

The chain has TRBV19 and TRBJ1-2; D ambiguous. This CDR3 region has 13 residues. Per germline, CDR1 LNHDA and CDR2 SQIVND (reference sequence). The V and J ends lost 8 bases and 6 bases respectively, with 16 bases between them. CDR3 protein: CASWAGRSNGYTF. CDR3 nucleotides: TGTGCCAGTTGGGCGGGGAGGTCGAATGGCTACACCTTC.

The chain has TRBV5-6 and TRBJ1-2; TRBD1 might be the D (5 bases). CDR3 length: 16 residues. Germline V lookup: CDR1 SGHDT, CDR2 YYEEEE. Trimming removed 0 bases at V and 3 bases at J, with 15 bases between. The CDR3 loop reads CASSLEVTGWDYGYTF. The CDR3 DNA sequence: TGTGCCAGCAGCTTGGAAGTAACAGGCTGGGACTATGGCTACACCTTC.

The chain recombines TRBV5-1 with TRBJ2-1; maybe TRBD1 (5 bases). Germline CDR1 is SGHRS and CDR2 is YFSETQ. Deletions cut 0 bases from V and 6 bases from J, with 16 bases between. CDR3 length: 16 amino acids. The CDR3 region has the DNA TGCGCCAGCAGCTTGGCCGGGTTTAGGGGTCTCAATGAGCAGTTCTTC. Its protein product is CASSLAGFRGLNEQFF.

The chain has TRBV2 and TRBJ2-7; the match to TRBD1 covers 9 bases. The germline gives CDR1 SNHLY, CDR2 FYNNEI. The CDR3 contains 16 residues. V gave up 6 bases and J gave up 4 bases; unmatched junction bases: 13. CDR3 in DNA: TGTGCCAGCAGGGGGGACAGTGGACAGGGGATTTACGAGCAGTACTTC. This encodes CASRGDSGQGIYEQYF.

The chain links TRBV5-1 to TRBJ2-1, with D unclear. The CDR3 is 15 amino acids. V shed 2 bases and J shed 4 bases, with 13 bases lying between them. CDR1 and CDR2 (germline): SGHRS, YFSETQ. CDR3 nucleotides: TGCGCCAGCAGCTTACGTGGAGACCCGTACAATGAGCAGTTCTTC. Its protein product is CASSLRGDPYNEQFF.